Listed below are T cell receptor beta chains from one sample, sequenced in a study of metastatic and nonmetastatic thyroid tumors. MiXCR reprocessed the PCR reads for TCRdb. The sample shows over 20,000 clones, roughly 29% of them seen only once. Sequencing input: blood. The receptors come from a female donor with papillary thyroid cancer or a benign thyroid nodule (not recorded which). Some clones in this sample may be carry-over from other donors' samples. Each CDR3 is given with its conserved first and last residue.

TRBJ1-5 | TRBV6-2/TRBV6-3 | CASSYGTGNWPQHF
TRBJ2-7 | TRBV5-1 | CASSATRTVYEQYF
TRBJ2-3 | TRBV6-1 | CASSRELVPGTDTQYF
TRBJ1-3 | TRBV28 | CASSLYGQRAGNTIYF
TRBJ2-2 | TRBV4-1 | CASSWNANTGELFF
TRBJ1-2 | TRBV19 | CASSIVGGQDGYTF
TRBJ2-7 | TRBV3-1 | CASSQDRGRAQYF
TRBJ1-5 | TRBV28 | CASSPQGPQPQQF
TRBJ2-3 | TRBV6-1 | CASRPGLAIDTQYF
TRBJ2-3 | TRBV6-2/TRBV6-3 | CASSYGGLAGADTQYF
TRBJ1-1 | TRBV7-3 | CASSLLAGGTEAFF
TRBJ2-1 | TRBV27 | CASSLTRGSYDEQFF
TRBJ1-6 | TRBV20-1 | CSAPLESWGIPLHF
TRBJ1-5 | TRBV20-1 | CSARDKTLGWNQPQHF
TRBJ1-1 | TRBV7-9 | CASSSSAGAYTEAFF
TRBJ2-1 | TRBV5-1 | CASSTSWGTGVNEQFF
TRBJ1-4 | TRBV19 | CATTQTGVSEKLFF
TRBJ2-2 | TRBV7-6 | CASSWGNGGELFF
TRBJ2-3 | TRBV7-8 | CASSWGLATDTQYF
TRBJ1-3 | TRBV9 | CASIVLDVSSANTIYF
TRBJ1-2 | TRBV7-9 | CASSGGDSFYGYTF
TRBJ2-1 | TRBV5-1 | CASSPSGDAYNEQFF
TRBJ2-5 | TRBV20-1 | CSARVPEQETQYF
TRBJ1-5 | TRBV19 | CASKPGRASQPQHF
TRBJ2-7 | TRBV30 | CAWSSGLAGRGGEQYF
TRBJ2-7 | TRBV20-1 | CSARDGEGIYEQYF
TRBJ1-1 | TRBV12-3/TRBV12-4 | CVSGSGTENTEAFF
TRBJ1-1 | TRBV4-2 | CASSQDEGFGNTEAFF
TRBJ2-2 | TRBV20-1 | CSENSSGGLRTGELFF
TRBJ2-1 | TRBV5-4 | CASSFTGTYSYNEQFF
TRBJ2-7 | TRBV11-2 | CASSSDSSSYEQYF
TRBJ2-3 | TRBV30 | CAWSVGGTSGNTQYF
TRBJ2-6 | TRBV30 | CAWSVGESGANVLTF
TRBJ1-6 | TRBV4-2 | CASARRSSYNSPLHF
TRBJ2-2 | TRBV18 | CACSPPGLAGVSGELFF
TRBJ2-5 | TRBV4-2 | CASSQSSGTSPQETQYF
TRBJ1-6 | TRBV11-2 | CASSLGVREEVDSPLHF
TRBJ2-3 | TRBV6-1 | CASSTRETDTQYF
TRBJ2-5 | TRBV13 | CASSHWVAGDPETQYF
TRBJ2-3 | TRBV20-1 | CSARVTSTDTQYF
TRBJ1-2 | TRBV7-2 | CASSSYRQGLRGYTF